The clone carrying this T cell receptor (beta chain) showed up just a few times. This CDR3 is built from 16 residues. V lost 4 bases, J lost 4 bases, and 14 bases lay in between. Germline V CDR1 and CDR2: LNHDA, SQIVND (reference sequence). The data were taken from a study of breast tumors, draining lymph nodes, adjacent tissues. MiXCR was run by TCRdb on the multiplex PCR reads, yielding one entry per CDR3 protein. The data hold more than 15,000 distinct CDR3 sequences, with about two thirds observed a single time. The origin of this receptor is a female donor with breast cancer. Some clones in this sample may be carry-over from other donors' samples. This chain links TRBV19 with TRBJ1-6; no clear D gene. What was sequenced was tumor-adjacent breast tissue. The CDR3 here is CASSTRSAGYNSPLHF. CDR3 nucleotides: TGTGCCAGTAGTACCCGATCAGCAGGATATAATTCACCCCTCCACTTT. Using reference TRBV19 and TRBJ1-6 for the parts outside the CDR3, the full variable domain is DGGITQSPKYLFRKEGQNVTLSCEQNLNHDAMYWYRQDPGQGLRLIYYSQIVNDFQKGDIAEGYSVSREKKESFPLTVTSAQKNPTAFYLCASSTRSAGYNSPLHFGNGTRLTVT.